This TCR beta chain emerged from a study of shared clonotypes between healthy human individuals. On this clone itself: What it recognizes is unknown.

Findings and caveats of the study: Deeper or shallower sequencing was expected to change how clonotypes are shared among donors.

CD8 cells regarded as naive lacked CD45RO, were positively chosen for CCR7, and omitted terminally differentiated effector memory CD45RA+ cells. Participating donors were healthy, HIV-negative adults free of recent acute infections or vaccinations. The germline gives CDR1 GTSNPN, CDR2 SVGIG (reference sequence). V lost 1 base, J lost 4 bases, and 4 bases stayed unmatched. The CDR3 consists of 14 residues. Samples underwent the assay at deep level. The authors' processing: Filtering differed because ImmunoSEQ produced junction-only sequences that carried no quality scores. Measured with immunoSEQ multiplex PCR; TCRdb has only the in-frame clones, and not every one. V and J calls and clone size are as listed in that table; D and trimming were resolved from the DNA. The sample has roughly 1,800,000 clones, 85% to 95% seen once.

The sample was naive CD8+ T cells sorted from blood. The chain couples TRBV30 to TRBJ1-2, with TRBD1 matching 9 bases. This clonotype was obtained from a man younger than 35 in good health. The CDR3 sequence is CAWSGNRGPYGYTF. CDR3 nucleotide sequence: TGTGCCTGGAGTGGAAACAGGGGGCCCTATGGCTACACCTTC.